This T cell receptor beta chain stems from a study of shared clonotypes between healthy human individuals. Study information: Researchers assigned three CD4 naive, three CD4 memory, two CD8 naive and one CD8 memory plate to each donor.

This table comes from immunoSEQ multiplex PCR, and its TCRdb copy is limited to in-frame clones, with some not included. The sample contains about 2,100,000 clones, about 93% of which appear only once. CD45RO-negative CD8 cells positively selected for CCR7 made up the naive population, which excluded terminally differentiated effector memory CD45RA+ cells. About this clone: The antigen is unknown.

Germline V gene data show CDR1 as SEHNR and CDR2 as FQNEAQ (reference sequence). This CDR3 comprises 13 residues. V shed 10 bases and J shed 0 bases, with 13 bases lying between them. Overall study findings and caveats: Shared clonotypes across all four donors exceeded non-shared ones in generation probability.

This TCR was recovered from a man between 18 and 35 years old in good health. Some clones in this sample may be carry-over from other donors' samples. The chain carries TRBV7-9 and TRBJ2-7; D assignment may be TRBD1 or TRBD2 (6 bases each). The sample was naive CD8+ T cells from PBMCs. The CDR3, as DNA: TGTGCCATGGAGGGGGAACGCTCCTACGAGCAGTACTTC. It specifies CAMEGERSYEQYF.